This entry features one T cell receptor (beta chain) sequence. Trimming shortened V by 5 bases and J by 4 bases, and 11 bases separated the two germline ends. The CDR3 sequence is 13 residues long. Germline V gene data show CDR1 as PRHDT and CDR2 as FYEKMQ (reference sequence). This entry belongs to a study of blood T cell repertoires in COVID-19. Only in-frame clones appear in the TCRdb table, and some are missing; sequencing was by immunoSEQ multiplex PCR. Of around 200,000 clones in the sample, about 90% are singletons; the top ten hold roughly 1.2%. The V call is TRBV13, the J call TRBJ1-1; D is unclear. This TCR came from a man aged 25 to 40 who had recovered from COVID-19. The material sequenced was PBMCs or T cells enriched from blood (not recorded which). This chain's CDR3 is CASSPPRGTEAFF. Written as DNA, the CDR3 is TGTGCCAGCAGCCCCCCCCGGGGCACTGAAGCTTTCTTT. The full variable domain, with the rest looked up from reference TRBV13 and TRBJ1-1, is AAGVIQSPRHLIKEKRETATLKCYPIPRHDTVYWYQQGPGQDPQFLISFYEKMQSDKGSIPDRFSAQQFSDYHSELNMSSLELGDSALYFCASSPPRGTEAFFGQGTRLTVV.